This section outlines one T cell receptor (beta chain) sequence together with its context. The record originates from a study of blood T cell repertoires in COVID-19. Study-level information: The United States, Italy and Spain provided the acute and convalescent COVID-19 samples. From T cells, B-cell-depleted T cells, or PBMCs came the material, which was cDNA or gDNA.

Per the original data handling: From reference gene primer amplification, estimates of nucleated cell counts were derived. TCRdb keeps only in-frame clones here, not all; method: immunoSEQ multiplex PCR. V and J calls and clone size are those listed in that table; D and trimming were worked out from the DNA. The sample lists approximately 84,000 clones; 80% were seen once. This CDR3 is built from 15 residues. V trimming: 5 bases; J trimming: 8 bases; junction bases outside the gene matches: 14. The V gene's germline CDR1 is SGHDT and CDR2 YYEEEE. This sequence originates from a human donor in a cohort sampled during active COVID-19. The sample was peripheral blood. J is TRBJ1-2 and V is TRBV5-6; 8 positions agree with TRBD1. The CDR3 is CASSSLDRVSEGYTF. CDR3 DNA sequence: TGTGCCAGCAGTTCCCTGGACAGGGTGTCGGAGGGCTACACCTTC.